This entry concerns a single T cell receptor (beta chain). This sample is part of a study of control samples from healthy donors and cancer patients. The germline V and J ends were trimmed by 5 bases and 5 bases, with 12 bases remaining between them. Germline V gene sequence: CDR1 SGHVS, CDR2 FQNEAQ. This CDR3 contains 13 residues. The method was immunoSEQ multiplex PCR; TCRdb's version includes in-frame clones alone and lacks a portion of them. The data hold 150,000 to 180,000 clones, with about 94% observed a single time. V usage is TRBV7-8 and J usage is TRBJ1-2; D might be TRBD1 (5 bases). Material for sequencing was blood. The TCR was taken from a man aged 35 to 55 in good health. This CDR3 is CASSRDRDYGYTF. In DNA, the CDR3 is TGTGCCAGCAGCCGCGACAGAGATTATGGCTACACCTTC.